Shown below are 10 T cell receptor beta chains from a single sample sequenced in a study of tumor-infiltrating lymphocytes in localized non-small cell lung cancer (dated by TCRdb to the early 2020s). Receptor libraries were prepared by the immunoSEQ multiplex PCR assay. In its TCRdb copy, this immuneACCESS table keeps in-frame sequences only and misses some clones. Where compared with another copy, unresolved V genes explain less than half of these, and the others have no known cause. The sample records under 25,000 clones, about two thirds of which are singletons. The ten biggest clones cover over 12% of the sample. Sequencing was done on a sample of lung tumor tissue. These receptors were taken from a human donor with non-small cell lung cancer.

This chain joins TRBV7-9 and TRBJ2-6; no firm D call. The CDR3 is 18 amino acids. CDR1 SEHNR and CDR2 FQNEAQ come from the germline V gene (reference sequence). V shed 1 base and J shed 0 bases, with 13 bases lying between them. The DNA of the CDR3 is TGTGCCAGCAGCTTAGGAGTGACGATGAGCTCTGGGGCCAACGTCCTGACTTTC. Protein: CASSLGVTMSSGANVLTF. Full variable domain (remainder filled in from reference TRBV7-9 and TRBJ2-6): DTGVSQNPRHKITKRGQNVTFRCDPISEHNRLYWYRQTLGQGPEFLTYFQNEAQLEKSRLLSDRFSAERPKGSFSTLEIQRTEQGDSAMYLCASSLGVTMSSGANVLTFGAGSRLTVL.

The rearrangement joins TRBV11-2 to TRBJ2-2; perhaps TRBD1 as D (6 bases). V was cut by 4 bases and J by 4 bases, with 19 bases left in between. CDR3 size: 17 residues. Per germline, CDR1 SGHAT and CDR2 FQNNGV. The CDR3: CASSSFGGLDGTGELFF. The DNA for the CDR3 is TGTGCCAGCAGCTCTTTTGGGGGCCTAGACGGCACCGGGGAGCTGTTTTTT. The full variable domain, rest sourced from reference TRBV11-2 and TRBJ2-2, is EAGVAQSPRYKIIEKRQSVAFWCNPISGHATLYWYQQILGQGPKLLIQFQNNGVVDDSQLPKDRFSAERLKGVDSTLKIQPAKLEDSAVYLCASSSFGGLDGTGELFFGEGSRLTVL.

This clone appeared many times. The chain carries TRBV19 and TRBJ1-5; D perhaps matches TRBD1 (5 bases). V lost 8 bases, J lost 1 base, and 6 bases lay in between. The CDR3 is made up of 12 amino acids. Germline CDR1 and CDR2: LNHDA and SQIVND (reference sequence). The CDR3 loop reads CASGGSNQPQHF. The DNA of the CDR3 is TGTGCCAGTGGGGGAAGCAATCAGCCCCAGCATTTT.

This clone was recorded a few times. The rearrangement links TRBV6-6 to TRBJ1-6, with TRBD1 matching over 8 bases. CDR3 size: 15 residues. V gave up 8 bases and J gave up 7 bases; unmatched junction bases: 10. Per the germline V gene, CDR1 is MNHNY and CDR2 is SVGAGI (reference sequence). CDR3 nucleotides: TGTGCCAGCGAAGACAGGGGACAGGCGAATTCACCCCTCCACTTT. It yields the protein CASEDRGQANSPLHF.

The chain links TRBV5-4 to TRBJ1-1, with D possibly matching TRBD1 (5 bases). The germline V gene has CDR1 SGHNT and CDR2 YYREEE (reference sequence). The CDR3 is 14 amino acids. V was clipped by 2 bases and J by 5 bases, with 13 bases between them. Here the CDR3 DNA reads TGTGCCAGCAGCTTTAAGGGGTCAGGAACTGAAGCTTTCTTT. Amino acid sequence: CASSFKGSGTEAFF.

The chain joins TRBV7-2 to TRBJ2-3; maybe TRBD2 (5 bases). Looked up from germline, CDR1 is SGHTA and CDR2 is FQGNSA. The CDR3 is 16 residues long. V was trimmed by 1 base and J by 4 bases, leaving 15 bases between them. The CDR3 loop reads CASSLGRGQIPDTQYF. DNA of the CDR3: TGTGCCAGCAGCTTAGGTCGGGGTCAAATCCCAGATACGCAGTATTTT.

This clone was picked up a small number of times. The chain employs TRBV7-9 and TRBJ1-1; no firm D call. CDR3 size: 13 residues. CDR1 is SEHNR, CDR2 FQNEAQ, per germline (reference sequence). V dropped 4 bases and J dropped 4 bases, with 10 bases sitting between them. The CDR3 loop is CASSSAEVTEAFF. For the CDR3, the DNA is TGTGCCAGCAGCTCCGCCGAGGTCACTGAAGCTTTCTTT.

The chain uses TRBV29-1 and TRBJ2-7; 9 bases are a match to TRBD1. The germline CDR1 and CDR2 sequences are SQVTM and ANQGSEA. The CDR3 sequence is 12 residues long. With 2 bases clipped from V and 11 bases from J, the junction kept 7 bases outside the gene matches. The CDR3 spells CSVELDRGLKYF. In nucleotides, the CDR3 is TGCAGCGTTGAACTGGACAGGGGTCTTAAGTACTTC.

This clone was detected only once. This chain uses TRBV7-2 with TRBJ1-2; no clear D gene. The CDR3 is 12 residues long. V gave up 1 base and J gave up 7 bases, with 7 bases separating them. Per the germline V gene, CDR1 is SGHTA and CDR2 is FQGNSA. CDR3 amino acids: CASSLVKVGYTF. In DNA, the CDR3 is TGTGCCAGCAGCTTAGTGAAGGTTGGCTACACCTTC.

The rearrangement joins TRBV28 to TRBJ2-5, with D possibly TRBD1 on 6 matching bases. CDR1 MDHEN and CDR2 SYDVKM come from the germline V gene. V was trimmed by 5 bases and J by 4 bases, leaving 17 bases between them. CDR3 length: 15 residues. In nucleotides, the CDR3 is TGTGCCAGCAGTCCCTTTAGGAGAGGGGGAGAGACCCAGTACTTC. Encoded protein: CASSPFRRGGETQYF.